The sequence of this T cell receptor (beta chain) was determined in a study of PD-1 blockade in classical Hodgkin lymphoma (dated by TCRdb to the early 2020s). General notes on the study: Nivolumab dosing was 3 mg/kg intravenously every 2 weeks, continuing until either disease progression or unacceptable toxicity. To define a peripheral blood immune signature of response to PD-1 blockade in classical Hodgkin lymphoma, the study combined TCR beta sequencing with CyTOF. The investigation overall reported the following: Newly diagnosed patients were reported to have lower baseline TCR diversity than healthy donors, and relapsed/refractory patients were reported to have lower baseline TCR diversity still. The study was limited to a single clinical trial cohort, and causes of repertoire differences, possibly disease activity or prior therapy, remained undefined. CD4+ but not CD8+ TCR diversity rose significantly by C4D1 (p=0.0027 vs p=0.16), most apparent in complete responders (p=0.02). Baseline diversity similar to that of newly diagnosed patients was observed in trial patients achieving complete response, whereas significantly lower diversity was observed in partial responders and progressors. Diversity was lower in patients who began nivolumab less than 1 year after ASCT, so these patients were left out of later analyses to avoid confounding by immune reconstitution.

Reading the label with the study, this specimen's time point is: cycle 4 day 1 (C4D1), after less than 7 weeks of nivolumab. Every trial patient had relapsed after autologous stem cell transplantation, and cohorts A, B and C differed in prior brentuximab vedotin exposure. Using a Miltenyi CD4+ T cell isolation kit, CD4+ T cells were purified from thawed PBMCs through magnetic negative selection. The trial cohort was composed of 55 to 65 patients with relapsed/refractory classical Hodgkin lymphoma, for whom complete response, partial response or progressive disease was recorded as best overall response. Trial patients were treated with single-agent nivolumab in the multi-cohort phase II CheckMate 205 trial. An independent review committee assessed best overall response using the 2007 International Working Group response criteria. Trial PBMCs were obtained immediately prior to nivolumab initiation (C1D1) and on therapy at cycle 2 day 1 and cycle 4 day 1. Peripheral blood was collected in 8 mL Vacutainer Cell Preparation Tubes, from which PBMCs were isolated by centrifugation and then cryopreserved. Purified CD4+ and CD8+ fractions were generated only in cases for which an additional PBMC sample was available. Magnetically labelled cells were depleted on LS columns in a quadroMACS separator, and the flow-through was collected as the purified fraction.

Genomic DNA was extracted with the Qiagen DNeasy kit from unsorted PBMCs and from negatively selected CD4+ and CD8+ fractions. TCR beta CDR3 regions were subjected to amplification by immunoSEQ multiplex PCR with primers that anneal to V and J segments. A synthetic immune receptor repertoire was used to minimize amplification bias, and remaining bias was computationally removed after sequencing. The study's own analysis went as follows. Custom Python scripts were used to quantify repertoire diversity as the Shannon entropy index. Unsorted, CD4+ and CD8+ repertoires were analyzed separately, except for combined analyses in which CD4+ and CD8+ sequences were merged in silico. A clone was considered expanded if an increase in frequency of at least 2-fold after treatment relative to C1D1 was found, and a pseudocount of 0.5 was applied to clones undetected at baseline. Clones with 0 or 1 copy at C1D1 were classified as singleton clones, and clones with 2 or more copies were classified as non-singleton clones. Clones expanded in unsorted samples were labelled as CD4+, CD8+ or unknown by matching protein sequences in sorted samples from the same patient. Wilcoxon tests were applied to paired samples to test diversity changes from C1D1 to C4D1. The clones in this table, taken by TCRdb from immuneACCESS, are in-frame only. Not every clone is retained; where verified, under half of the shortfall comes from an unresolved V gene, and the cause of the rest is unknown. D and trimming were read from the DNA, whereas the V and J calls and clone size are those reported in that table. This sample lists tens of thousands of clones; approximately 79% were detected once. Together, the top ten hold about 0.85% of the sample.

To note about this clone: Its recognized antigen is unknown. It has no much larger one-base neighbor in the sample; base qualities were not kept.

A distance of 17 bases separates the germline ends of V and J, which lose 5 bases and 7 bases respectively. CDR1 is given as SGHTA and CDR2 as FQGTGA, both from the germline V gene. The cysteine opens and the phenylalanine closes a CDR3 of 14 amino acids. The kept DNA is CDR3 alone, 42 bases in frame from the first base. The chain was built from TRBV7-3 and TRBJ1-2; TRBD1 might be the D gene, on 5 matching bases. This sequence originates from a human donor with classical Hodgkin lymphoma. Here the sequenced sample was CD4+ T cells from blood, taken before the fourth cycle of nivolumab. CDR3 sequence: CASSLDDRGGGYTF. The nucleotides are TGTGCCAGCAGCCTAGATGACAGAGGCGGTGGCTACACCTTC.